These 30 T cell receptor beta chains came from one sample sequenced in a study of cytomegalovirus exposure and HLA in healthy donors. PCR involved 60 Vbeta and 13 Jbeta primers. Data came from immunoSEQ multiplex PCR; TCRdb stores just in-frame clones and leaves some out. The sample has about 160,000 clones, 82% seen once; the top ten hold around 1.5%. The specimen sequenced was PBMCs. These TCRs come from a male donor in good health and CMV-seronegative.

CDR3 coding DNA: TGTGCCAGCAGCCGGACCGGGACTGGCCACAATGAGCAGTTCTTC. It yields the protein CASSRTGTGHNEQFF. The chain combines TRBV7-3 with TRBJ2-1; TRBD2 might be the D (6 bases). The germline V gene has CDR1 SGHTA and CDR2 FQGTGA. This CDR3 is 15 amino acids long. The ends were cut back, 5 bases at V and 5 bases at J, with 16 bases in the middle.

The V call is TRBV7-8, the J call TRBJ2-5, with 8 bases fitting TRBD2. V gave up 1 base and J gave up 5 bases; unmatched junction bases: 6. Germline V gives CDR1 SGHVS, CDR2 FQNEAQ. This CDR3 contains 15 residues. In DNA form, the CDR3 reads TGTGCCAGCAGCTTAGGCGGGGGCGGGGGGGAGACCCAGTACTTC. Translation: CASSLGGGGGETQYF.

This clone was detected a few times. Written as DNA, the CDR3 is TGTGCCAGCAGTGGTGCACAGTTGTCTTTTTTGACTGAGCAGTTCTTC. This codes for CASSGAQLSFLTEQFF. The chain links TRBV7-6 to TRBJ2-1; no clear D. Germline CDR1 and CDR2: SGHVS and FNYEAQ. There are 16 residues in the CDR3. V lost 6 bases and J lost 9, with 24 bases in between.

V is TRBV5-4 and J is TRBJ2-7; 8 bases are a match to TRBD1. Germline V CDR1 and CDR2: SGHNT, YYREEE (reference sequence). This CDR3 is built from 15 residues. After removal of 4 bases from V and 4 bases from J, the junction contained 10 bases not matched to a gene. CDR3 sequence: CASSLTDRGFYEQYF. For the CDR3, the DNA is TGTGCCAGCAGCCTGACCGACAGGGGATTTTACGAGCAGTACTTC. Together with reference TRBV5-4 and TRBJ2-7, the CDR3 gives the full variable domain: ETGVTQSPTHLIKTRGQQVTLRCSSQSGHNTVSWYQQALGQGPQFIFQYYREEENGRGNFPPRFSGLQFPNYSSELNVNALELDDSALYLCASSLTDRGFYEQYFGPGTRLTVT.

The genes are TRBV11-2 and TRBJ1-4, with D tentatively TRBD1 (5 bases). The germline V and J ends were trimmed by 4 bases and 7 bases, with 19 bases remaining between them. This CDR3 has 16 amino acids. From germline, CDR1 is SGHAT and CDR2 FQNNGV. CDR3 in amino acids: CASSSNDGGGSEKLFF. The DNA of the CDR3 is TGTGCCAGCAGCTCGAACGACGGCGGGGGGTCTGAAAAACTGTTTTTT.

This chain uses TRBV4-2 with TRBJ2-6; unclear D gene. Looked up from germline, CDR1 is LGHNA and CDR2 is YNFKEQ. This CDR3 is built from 15 residues. Trimming left V 1 base short and J 1 base short, with 5 bases between. The CDR3 sequence: CASSQGGSGANVLTF. The CDR3 bases are TGTGCCAGCAGCCAAGGAGGTTCTGGGGCCAACGTCCTGACTTTC.

This clone was recorded a few times. The chain employs TRBV5-1 and TRBJ2-7; TRBD2 matches 7 bases. Germline CDR1 SGHRS, CDR2 YFSETQ. V was pared by 5 bases and J by 2 bases, with 4 bases of the junction left unmatched. CDR3 length: 13 amino acids. CDR3 residues: CASSLAAAYEQYF. CDR3 coding DNA: TGCGCCAGCAGTCTAGCGGCGGCCTACGAGCAGTACTTC.

This chain links TRBV18 with TRBJ1-4; D call uncertain. This CDR3 has 16 amino acids. Trimming shortened V by 3 bases and J by 4 bases, and 15 bases separated the two germline ends. The V gene's germline CDR1 is KGHSH and CDR2 LQKENI. CDR3 in amino acids: CASSPPSVALNEKLFF. The CDR3 region has the DNA TGTGCCAGCTCACCCCCCTCAGTAGCACTTAATGAAAAACTGTTTTTT. The full variable domain, rest sourced from reference TRBV18 and TRBJ1-4, is NAGVMQNPRHLVRRRGQEARLRCSPMKGHSHVYWYRQLPEEGLKFMVYLQKENIIDESGMPKERFSAEFPKEGPSILRIQQVVRGDSAAYFCASSPPSVALNEKLFFGSGTQLSVL.

The rearrangement links TRBV27 to TRBJ2-7; D gene uncertain. CDR3 length: 17 amino acids. V gave up 4 bases and J gave up 4 bases, with 23 bases separating them. Germline assignment: CDR1 MNHEY and CDR2 SMNVEV (reference sequence). CDR3 DNA: TGTGCCAGCAGTTCCCCCCCACTTATACGGTCCCCGTACGAGCAGTACTTC. Protein product: CASSSPPLIRSPYEQYF.

The chain employs TRBV7-2 and TRBJ1-5; D is unresolved. Germline CDR1 SGHTA, CDR2 FQGNSA. The CDR3 has 12 residues. Trimming left V 1 base short and J 7 bases short, with 5 bases between. CDR3 amino acids: CASSLGGQPQHF. The CDR3 nucleotides read TGTGCCAGCAGCTTAGGAGGGCAGCCCCAGCATTTT.

This chain uses TRBV19 with TRBJ1-2, with no clear D. Germline CDR1 reads LNHDA; CDR2 reads SQIVND (reference sequence). This CDR3 has 17 residues. Trimming stripped 4 bases from V and 7 bases from J, with 25 bases between. CDR3: CASSTSRGVDFLLGYTF. CDR3 DNA: TGTGCCAGTAGTACGTCCCGCGGGGTTGATTTTCTGCTTGGCTACACCTTC.

The chain carries TRBV6-1 and TRBJ1-5; no firm D call. The CDR3 consists of 14 residues. Trimming removed 1 base from V and 0 bases from J, with 4 bases in between. The germline CDR1 and CDR2 sequences are MNHNS and SASEGT. The CDR3 spells CASSEDYSNQPQHF. CDR3 DNA: TGTGCCAGCAGTGAAGATTATAGCAATCAGCCCCAGCATTTT.

The genes are TRBV19 and TRBJ1-2; 8 nucleotides agree with TRBD1. V trimming: 3 bases; J trimming: 8 bases; junction bases outside the gene matches: 11. Germline CDR1 is LNHDA and CDR2 is SQIVND (reference sequence). The CDR3 is 15 amino acids. CDR3 loop: CASSIIMQGASGYTF. DNA of the CDR3: TGTGCCAGTAGTATCATTATGCAGGGGGCGTCCGGCTACACCTTC.

This clone was counted between two and nine times. The chain employs TRBV25-1 and TRBJ2-2, with D unclear. Germline CDR1 is MGHDK and CDR2 is SYGVNS. The CDR3 has 17 amino acids. Trimming took off 0 bases at V and 0 bases at J, with 11 bases between the two ends. This CDR3 reads CASSEYMHGPNTGELFF. As DNA, the CDR3 is TGTGCCAGCAGTGAATATATGCATGGGCCGAACACCGGGGAGCTGTTTTTT.

The chain recombines TRBV10-3 with TRBJ2-7; the match to TRBD2 covers 7 bases. V was clipped by 8 bases and J by 3 bases; unmatched bases: 4. This CDR3 comprises 12 residues. Per the germline V gene, CDR1 is ENHRY and CDR2 is SYGVKD. The CDR3 loop reads CAIGGDGYEQYF. The DNA for the CDR3 is TGTGCCATCGGGGGGGACGGCTACGAGCAGTACTTC.

The chain links TRBV6-5 to TRBJ2-7; no reliable D call. Per germline, CDR1 MNHEY and CDR2 SVGAGI. The CDR3 runs to 11 residues. Between the trimmed V and J ends, which lost 5 bases and 2 bases, there was a span of 4 bases. The CDR3 spells CASSTAYEQYF. The CDR3 region has the DNA TGTGCCAGCAGTACGGCCTACGAGCAGTACTTC.

The J gene is TRBJ1-1, the V gene TRBV19, with no clear D. Trimming shortened V by 9 bases and J by 1 base, and 6 bases separated the two germline ends. Germline V gives CDR1 LNHDA, CDR2 SQIVND (reference sequence). This CDR3 contains 11 residues. CDR3 nucleotides: TGTGCCAGCACAGAGAACACTGAAGCTTTCTTT. Translated: CASTENTEAFF.

The chain has TRBV27 and TRBJ2-7; TRBD2 aligns across 8 bases. Germline CDR1 is MNHEY and CDR2 is SMNVEV (reference sequence). The CDR3 loop spans 18 amino acids. Germline trimming cut 4 bases from V and 6 bases from J; bases unmatched to any gene: 20. CDR3 sequence: CASSSGTGVGRALAEQYF. CDR3 DNA sequence: TGTGCCAGCAGTTCCGGGACGGGGGTCGGGAGGGCCCTCGCCGAGCAGTACTTC.

This clone has a single count. This chain links TRBV29-1 with TRBJ2-5; 9 positions agree with TRBD2. The junction had 6 bases not matched to a gene; V was cut back by 6 bases and J by 4 bases. This CDR3 is built from 13 residues. Per the germline V gene, CDR1 is SQVTM and CDR2 is ANQGSEA. The CDR3 protein is CSVEGTSRETQYF. The CDR3 DNA sequence: TGCAGCGTGGAGGGGACTAGCCGAGAGACCCAGTACTTC.

V is TRBV5-1 and J is TRBJ2-1; weak D call: TRBD1 (6 bases). Per the germline V gene, CDR1 is SGHRS and CDR2 is YFSETQ. This CDR3 is 16 amino acids long. The germline V and J ends were trimmed by 0 bases and 3 bases, with 13 bases remaining between them. CDR3: CASSLDQGHNYNEQFF. In DNA form, the CDR3 reads TGCGCCAGCAGCTTGGATCAGGGACACAACTACAATGAGCAGTTCTTC.

V and J are TRBV9 and TRBJ1-6; D possibly corresponds to TRBD1 (6 bases). V gave up 5 bases and J gave up 3 bases, with 21 bases separating them. CDR3 length equals 18 residues. CDR1 and CDR2 (germline): SGDLS, YYNGEE. The CDR3 DNA reads as TGTGCCAGCAGTGGGGGCAGTCCGGTGGGCTTCTATAATTCACCCCTCCACTTT. Encoded protein: CASSGGSPVGFYNSPLHF.

This clone showed up just once. The chain recombines TRBV28 with TRBJ2-3; D ambiguous. Between the trimmed V and J ends, which lost 5 bases and 2 bases, there was a span of 8 bases. There are 13 residues in the CDR3. Germline lookup yields CDR1 MDHEN and CDR2 SYDVKM. The CDR3 region has the DNA TGTGCCAGCAGTGCTATATCCACAGATACGCAGTATTTT. Protein: CASSAISTDTQYF.

The V and J genes are TRBV7-9 and TRBJ2-2; 7 bases line up with TRBD1. The CDR3 sequence is 14 residues long. Germline CDR1 and CDR2: SEHNR and FQNEAQ (reference sequence). Unmatched junction bases numbered 12, after V lost 11 bases and J lost 6 bases. DNA of the CDR3: TGTGCCGCCAGTGGGCAGGGGGTGCCCGGGGAGCTGTTTTTT. Translation: CAASGQGVPGELFF.

With regard to this clone: Other DNA sequences from this sample encode an identical CDR3 as well. V usage is TRBV7-2 and J usage is TRBJ1-6, with a weak D call TRBD1 (5 bases). The CDR3 has 16 residues. CDR1 is SGHTA, CDR2 FQGNSA, per germline. The ends were cut back, 1 base at V and 7 bases at J, with 14 bases in the middle. The CDR3, as DNA: TGTGCCAGCAGCTTAGGTCGGGGGGACCCAAATTCACCCCTCCACTTT. Translated: CASSLGRGDPNSPLHF.

CDR3 region: CASRDSLAYEQYF. The DNA for the CDR3 is TGTGCCAGTAGGGACAGTCTGGCCTACGAGCAGTACTTC. The chain joins TRBV7-9 to TRBJ2-7; TRBD1 matches 7 bases. The CDR3 consists of 13 residues. Germline CDR1 is SEHNR and CDR2 is FQNEAQ (reference sequence). After removal of 9 bases from V and 2 bases from J, the junction contained 7 bases not matched to a gene.

J is TRBJ2-7 and V is TRBV7-2, with 7 bases identical to TRBD2. Losses at the gene ends were 1 base for V and 4 bases for J; bases not matched to a gene: 7. Germline V gene lookup returns CDR1 SGHTA and CDR2 FQGNSA. CDR3 size: 15 residues. CDR3 residues: CASSLGGLAAYEQYF. The DNA of the CDR3 is TGTGCCAGCAGCTTAGGGGGTCTAGCGGCTTACGAGCAGTACTTC.

This clone was detected only a few times. The chain uses TRBV9 and TRBJ2-1, with 7 bases identical to TRBD2. Germline V gives CDR1 SGDLS, CDR2 YYNGEE. This CDR3 has 15 residues. The V segment lost 6 bases and the J segment 0 bases; nucleotides outside the gene matches: 6. CDR3 in DNA: TGTGCCAGCAACCCGCTAGCGGACTCCTACAATGAGCAGTTCTTC. Translation: CASNPLADSYNEQFF.

The J gene is TRBJ1-1, the V gene TRBV18, with unresolved D. V lost 3 bases and J lost 3, with 11 bases in between. The CDR3 consists of 14 residues. The germline V gene encodes CDR1 KGHSH and CDR2 LQKENI. The DNA for the CDR3 is TGTGCCAGCTCACCCTCGACAACCTACACTGAAGCTTTCTTT. Translated: CASSPSTTYTEAFF.

This clone was seen more than once but under ten times. This chain links TRBV15 with TRBJ1-2; D is perhaps TRBD1 (5 bases). Per the germline V gene, CDR1 is LNHNV and CDR2 is YYDKDF (reference sequence). Deletions cut 0 bases from V and 5 bases from J, with 7 bases between. This CDR3 is 13 amino acids long. The CDR3 here is CATSRDPGYGYTF. The CDR3 nucleotides read TGTGCCACCAGCAGAGATCCAGGGTATGGCTACACCTTC.

This chain links TRBV11-2 with TRBJ2-1; 12 bases are shared with TRBD2. Losses at the gene ends were 5 bases for V and 9 bases for J; bases not matched to a gene: 8. Per the germline V gene, CDR1 is SGHAT and CDR2 is FQNNGV. The CDR3 runs to 15 residues. In DNA, the CDR3 is TGTGCCAGCAGCCCCCTAGCGGGGGGGCCGGTTGAGCAGTTCTTC. This gives the protein CASSPLAGGPVEQFF.